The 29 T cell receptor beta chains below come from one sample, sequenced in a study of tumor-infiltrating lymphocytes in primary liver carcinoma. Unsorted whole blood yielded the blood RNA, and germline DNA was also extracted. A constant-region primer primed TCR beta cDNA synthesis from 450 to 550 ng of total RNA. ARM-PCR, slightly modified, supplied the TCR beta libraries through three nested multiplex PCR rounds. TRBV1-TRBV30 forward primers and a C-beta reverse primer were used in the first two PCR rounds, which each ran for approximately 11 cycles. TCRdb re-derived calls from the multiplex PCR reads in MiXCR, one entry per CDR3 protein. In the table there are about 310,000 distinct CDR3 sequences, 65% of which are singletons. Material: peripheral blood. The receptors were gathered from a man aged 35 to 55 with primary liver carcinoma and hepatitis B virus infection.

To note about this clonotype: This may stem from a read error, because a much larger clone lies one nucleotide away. DNA of the CDR3: TGTGTCAGCAGCCGCCAGGGGGGTCGTTACAATGAGCAGTTCTTC. It is translated as CVSSRQGGRYNEQFF. This chain joins TRBV14 and TRBJ2-1; D is possibly TRBD1 (7 bases). The CDR3 consists of 15 residues. Germline values: CDR1 SGHDN, CDR2 FVKESK.

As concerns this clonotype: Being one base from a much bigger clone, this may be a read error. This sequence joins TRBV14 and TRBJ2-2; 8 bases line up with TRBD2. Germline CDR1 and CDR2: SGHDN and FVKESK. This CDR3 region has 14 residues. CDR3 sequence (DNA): TGTGCCAGCGGCCAAGCGGGGGCGGTCGGGGAGCTGTTTTTT. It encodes CASGQAGAVGELFF.

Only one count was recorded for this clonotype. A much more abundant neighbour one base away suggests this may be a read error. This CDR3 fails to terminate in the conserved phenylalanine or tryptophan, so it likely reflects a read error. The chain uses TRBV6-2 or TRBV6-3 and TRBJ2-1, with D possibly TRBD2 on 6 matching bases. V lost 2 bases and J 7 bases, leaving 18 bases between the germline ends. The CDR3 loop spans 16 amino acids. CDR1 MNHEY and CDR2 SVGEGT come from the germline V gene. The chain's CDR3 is CASSYNAGTGSNEQFS. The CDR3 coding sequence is TGTGCCAGCAGTTACAATGCGGGAACGGGTTCAAATGAGCAGTTCTCC.

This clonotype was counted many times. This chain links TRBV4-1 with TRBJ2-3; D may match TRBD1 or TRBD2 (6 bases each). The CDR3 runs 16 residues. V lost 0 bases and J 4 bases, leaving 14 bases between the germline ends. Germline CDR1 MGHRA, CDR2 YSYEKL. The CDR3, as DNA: TGCGCCAGCAGCCAAGATCCCTCCCGGGGGCCAGATACGCAGTATTTT. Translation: CASSQDPSRGPDTQYF.

The CDR3 coding sequence is TGCAGTGCTAAGACAGGGGCCTACGAGCAGTACTTC. Translating gives CSAKTGAYEQYF. This chain joins TRBV20-1 and TRBJ2-7; 8 bases line up with TRBD1. V was clipped by 4 bases and J by 2 bases; unmatched bases: 1. This CDR3 has 12 residues. Germline V gene sequence: CDR1 DFQATT, CDR2 SNEGSKA (reference sequence).

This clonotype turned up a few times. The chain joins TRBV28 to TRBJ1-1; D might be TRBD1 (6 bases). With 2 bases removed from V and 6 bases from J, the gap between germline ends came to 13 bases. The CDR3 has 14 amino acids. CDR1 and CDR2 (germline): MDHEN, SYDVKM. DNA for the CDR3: TGTGCCAGCAGTTTACCCCAGGGGTGGGCTGAAGCTTTCTTT. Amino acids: CASSLPQGWAEAFF.

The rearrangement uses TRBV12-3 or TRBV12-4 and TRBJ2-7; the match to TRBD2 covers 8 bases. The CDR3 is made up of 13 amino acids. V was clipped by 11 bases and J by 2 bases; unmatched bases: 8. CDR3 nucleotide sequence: TGTGCCGCGGGGGGCAGGGCCCCCTACGAGCAGTACTTC. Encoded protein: CAAGGRAPYEQYF.

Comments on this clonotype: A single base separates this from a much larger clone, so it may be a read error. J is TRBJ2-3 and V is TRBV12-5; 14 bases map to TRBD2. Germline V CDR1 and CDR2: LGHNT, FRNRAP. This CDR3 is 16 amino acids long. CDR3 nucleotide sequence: TGTGCTAGTGGAAAAGGACTAGCGGGAGGAGCAGATATGCAGTATTTT. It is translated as CASGKGLAGGADMQYF. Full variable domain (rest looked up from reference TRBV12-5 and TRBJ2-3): DARVTQTPRHKVTEMGQEVTMRCQPILGHNTVFWYRQTMMQGLELLAYFRNRAPLDDSGMPKDRFSAEMPDATLATLKIQPSEPRDSAVYFCASGKGLAGGADMQYFGPGTRLTVL.

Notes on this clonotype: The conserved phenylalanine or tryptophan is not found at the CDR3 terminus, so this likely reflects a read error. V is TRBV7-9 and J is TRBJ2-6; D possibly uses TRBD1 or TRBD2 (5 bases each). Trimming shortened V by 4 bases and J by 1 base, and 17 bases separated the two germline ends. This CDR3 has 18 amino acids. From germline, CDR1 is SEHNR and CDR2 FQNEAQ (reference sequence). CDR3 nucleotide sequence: TGTGCCAGCAGCTCGACAGCGATTAGAGGGTCTGGGGCCAACGTCCTGACTTCC. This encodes CASSSTAIRGSGANVLTS.

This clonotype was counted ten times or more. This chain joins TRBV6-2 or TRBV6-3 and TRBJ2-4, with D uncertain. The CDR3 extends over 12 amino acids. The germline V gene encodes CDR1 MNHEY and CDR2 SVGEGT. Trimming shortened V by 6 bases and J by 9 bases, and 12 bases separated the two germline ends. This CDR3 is CASRGTVGIQYF. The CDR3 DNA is TGTGCCAGCAGGGGAACGGTGGGCATTCAGTACTTC.

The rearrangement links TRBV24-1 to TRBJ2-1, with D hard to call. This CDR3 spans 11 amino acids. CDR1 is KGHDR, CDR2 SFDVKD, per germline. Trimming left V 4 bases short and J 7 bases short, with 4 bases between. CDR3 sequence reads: CATSDRNEQFF. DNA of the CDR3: TGTGCCACCAGTGACAGAAATGAGCAGTTCTTC.

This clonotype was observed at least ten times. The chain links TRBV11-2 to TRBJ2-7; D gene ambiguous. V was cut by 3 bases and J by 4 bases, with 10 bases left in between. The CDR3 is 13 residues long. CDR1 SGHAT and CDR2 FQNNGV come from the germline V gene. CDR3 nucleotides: TGTGCCAGCAGCTTTTCAGAAGGTTACGAGCAGTACTTC. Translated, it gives CASSFSEGYEQYF.

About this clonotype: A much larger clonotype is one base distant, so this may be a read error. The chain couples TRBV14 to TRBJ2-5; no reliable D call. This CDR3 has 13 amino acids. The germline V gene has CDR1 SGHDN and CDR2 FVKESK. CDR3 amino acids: CVSSQVNSQYQYF. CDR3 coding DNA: TGTGTCAGCAGCCAAGTGAATAGCCAGTATCAGTACTTC.

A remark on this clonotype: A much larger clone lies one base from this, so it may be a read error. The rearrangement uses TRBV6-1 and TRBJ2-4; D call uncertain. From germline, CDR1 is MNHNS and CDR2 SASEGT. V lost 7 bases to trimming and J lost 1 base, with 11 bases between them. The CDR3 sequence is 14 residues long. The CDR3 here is CASNAGPAKNIQYF. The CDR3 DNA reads TGTGCCAGCAACGCCGGGCCGGCCAAAAACATTCAGTACTTC.

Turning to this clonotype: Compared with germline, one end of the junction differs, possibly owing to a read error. CDR3 DNA: TGTGCCGGCAGCTTAGGAGGGGCGGGATCACCCCTCCACTTT. Translating gives CAGSLGGAGSPLHF. V is TRBV11-3 and J is TRBJ1-6; a weak D match, TRBD1 (5 bases). Looked up from germline, CDR1 is SGHNT and CDR2 is YENEEA. CDR3 size: 14 residues.

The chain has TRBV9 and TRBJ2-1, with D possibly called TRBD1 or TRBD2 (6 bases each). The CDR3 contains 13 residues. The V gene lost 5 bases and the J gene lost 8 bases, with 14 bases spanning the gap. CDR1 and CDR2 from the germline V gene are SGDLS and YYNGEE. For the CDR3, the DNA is TGTGCCAGCAGGGCTAGGGGGAGGTATGAGCAGTTCTTC. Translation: CASRARGRYEQFF.

The CDR3 loop is CASSSSDGVSWEQYF. For the CDR3, the DNA is TGCGCCAGCAGCTCGTCCGACGGGGTCTCATGGGAGCAGTACTTC. The chain links TRBV5-1 to TRBJ2-7, with D possibly being TRBD2 (5 bases). The germline V gene has CDR1 SGHRS and CDR2 YFSETQ. The V and J ends lost 3 bases and 7 bases respectively, with 20 bases between them. CDR3 size: 15 residues.

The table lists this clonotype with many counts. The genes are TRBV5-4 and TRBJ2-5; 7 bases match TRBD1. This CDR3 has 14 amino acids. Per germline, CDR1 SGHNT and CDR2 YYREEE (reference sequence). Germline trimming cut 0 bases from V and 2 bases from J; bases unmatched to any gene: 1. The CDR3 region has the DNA TGTGCCAGCAGCTTGGCGGGACAGCAAGAGACCCAGTACTTC. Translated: CASSLAGQQETQYF.

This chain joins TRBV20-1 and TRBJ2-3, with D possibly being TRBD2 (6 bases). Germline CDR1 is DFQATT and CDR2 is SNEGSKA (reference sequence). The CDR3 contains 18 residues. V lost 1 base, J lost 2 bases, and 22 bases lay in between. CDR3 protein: CSARGEELSRGFTDTQYF. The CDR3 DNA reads TGCAGTGCTAGAGGGGAAGAGCTCTCGCGGGGTTTCACAGATACGCAGTATTTT.

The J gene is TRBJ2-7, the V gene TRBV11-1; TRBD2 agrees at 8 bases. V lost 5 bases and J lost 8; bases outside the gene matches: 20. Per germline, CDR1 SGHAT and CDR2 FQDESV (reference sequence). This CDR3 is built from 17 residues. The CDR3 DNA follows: TGTGCCAGCAGCCGTCCTGCCTTAGCGGGAACCAGCCACAAGCAGTACTTC. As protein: CASSRPALAGTSHKQYF. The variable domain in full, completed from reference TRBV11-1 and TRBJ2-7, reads EAEVAQSPRYKITEKSQAVAFWCDPISGHATLYWYRQILGQGPELLVQFQDESVVDDSQLPKDRFSAERLKGVDSTLKIQPAELGDSAMYLCASSRPALAGTSHKQYFGPGTRLTVT.

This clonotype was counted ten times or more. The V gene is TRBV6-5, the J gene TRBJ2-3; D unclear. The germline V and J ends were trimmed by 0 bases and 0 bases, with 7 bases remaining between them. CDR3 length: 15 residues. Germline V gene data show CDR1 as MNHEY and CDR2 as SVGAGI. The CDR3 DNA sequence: TGTGCCAGCAGTTACTCAGACCCTAGCACAGATACGCAGTATTTT. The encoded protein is CASSYSDPSTDTQYF.

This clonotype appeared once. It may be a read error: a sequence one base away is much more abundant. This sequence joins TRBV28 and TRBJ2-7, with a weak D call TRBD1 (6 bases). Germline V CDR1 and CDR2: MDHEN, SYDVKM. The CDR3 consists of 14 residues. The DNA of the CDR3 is TGTGACAGCAGCGGACAGAGATTTTCCTACGAGCAGTACTTC. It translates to CDSSGQRFSYEQYF.

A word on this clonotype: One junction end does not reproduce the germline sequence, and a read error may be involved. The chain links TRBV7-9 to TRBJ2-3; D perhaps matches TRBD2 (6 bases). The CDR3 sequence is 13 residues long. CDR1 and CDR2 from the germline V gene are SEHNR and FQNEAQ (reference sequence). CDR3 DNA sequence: TGTGCCAACAGCTTAGCGGCGTCAGATACGCAGTATTTT. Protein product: CANSLAASDTQYF.

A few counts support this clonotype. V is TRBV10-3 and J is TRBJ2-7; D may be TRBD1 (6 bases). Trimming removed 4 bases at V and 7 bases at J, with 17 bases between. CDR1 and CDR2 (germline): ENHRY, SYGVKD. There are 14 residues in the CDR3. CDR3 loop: CAISVGTPGLEQYF. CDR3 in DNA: TGTGCCATCAGTGTGGGGACACCTGGATTGGAGCAGTACTTC.

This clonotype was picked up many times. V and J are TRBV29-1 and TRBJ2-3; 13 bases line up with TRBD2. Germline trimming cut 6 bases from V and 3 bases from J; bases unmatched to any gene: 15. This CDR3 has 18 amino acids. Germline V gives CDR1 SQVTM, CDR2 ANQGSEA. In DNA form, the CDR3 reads TGCAGCGTCGTAACCGGGACTAGCGGGATAAGGGGAACAGATACGCAGTATTTT. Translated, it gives CSVVTGTSGIRGTDTQYF.

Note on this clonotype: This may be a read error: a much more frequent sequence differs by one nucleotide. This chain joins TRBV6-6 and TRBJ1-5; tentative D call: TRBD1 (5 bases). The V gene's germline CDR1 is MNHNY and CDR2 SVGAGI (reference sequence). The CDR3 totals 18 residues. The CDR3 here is CASSYSTGGGLRNQPQRF. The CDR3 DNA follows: TGTGCCAGCAGTTACTCGACGGGGGGTGGGTTACGCAATCAGCCCCAGCGTTTT.

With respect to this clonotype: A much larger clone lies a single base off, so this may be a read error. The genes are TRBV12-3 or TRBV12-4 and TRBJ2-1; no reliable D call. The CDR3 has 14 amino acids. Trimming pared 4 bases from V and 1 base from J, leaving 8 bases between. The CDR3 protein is CASSSAWSYNEQFF. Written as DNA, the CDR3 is TGTGCCAGCAGTTCGGCCTGGTCCTACAATGAGCAGTTCTTC.

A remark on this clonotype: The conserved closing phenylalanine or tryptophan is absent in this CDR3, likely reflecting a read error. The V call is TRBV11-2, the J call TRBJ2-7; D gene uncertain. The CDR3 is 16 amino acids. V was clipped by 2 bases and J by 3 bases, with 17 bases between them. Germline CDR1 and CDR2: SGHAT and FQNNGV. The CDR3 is CASSLSTPSVIYEQYL. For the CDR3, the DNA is TGTGCCAGCAGCTTAAGTACGCCCAGCGTCATCTACGAGCAGTACTTA.

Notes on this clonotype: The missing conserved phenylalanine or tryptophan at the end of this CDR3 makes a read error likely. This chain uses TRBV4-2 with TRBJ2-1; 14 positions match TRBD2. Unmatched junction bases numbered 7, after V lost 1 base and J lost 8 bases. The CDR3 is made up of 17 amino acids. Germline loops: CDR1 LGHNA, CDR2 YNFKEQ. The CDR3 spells CASSQGLAGGGDDEQFL. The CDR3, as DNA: TGTGCCAGCAGCCAAGGACTAGCGGGAGGGGGCGACGATGAGCAGTTCCTC.